This T cell receptor beta chain was observed in a study of beta chain features in type 1 diabetes. The sequenced template was cDNA made from the entire isolated RNA. Data came from immunoSEQ multiplex PCR; TCRdb stores just in-frame clones and leaves some out. The data contain approximately 170,000 clones, approximately 8.4% of them seen just once; the ten biggest clones take up approximately 0.54%. Germline-derived CDR1 and CDR2 are LGHNA and YSLEER. The CDR3 spans 16 residues. Trimming took 0 bases from V and 4 from J, leaving 13 bases between them. This clone has a handful of counts. What it recognizes is unknown. Regarding the study as a whole: The similarity of naive, central memory and Treg TCRB repertoires appeared greater among patients than among healthy donors. TCRB CDR3 length was moderately but significantly reduced in all four CD4+ subsets of Type 1 diabetes patients. Whether HLA type influences TCRB rearrangement remained unresolved here.

The rearrangement links TRBV4-3 to TRBJ1-3; D is possibly TRBD1 (5 bases). The source is a man between 18 and 35 years old with type 1 diabetes. The sample taken for sequencing was central memory CD4+ T cells from blood. The CDR3: CASSQEAQASGNTIYF. CDR3 DNA sequence: TGCGCCAGCAGCCAAGAAGCACAGGCGTCCGGAAACACCATATATTTT.